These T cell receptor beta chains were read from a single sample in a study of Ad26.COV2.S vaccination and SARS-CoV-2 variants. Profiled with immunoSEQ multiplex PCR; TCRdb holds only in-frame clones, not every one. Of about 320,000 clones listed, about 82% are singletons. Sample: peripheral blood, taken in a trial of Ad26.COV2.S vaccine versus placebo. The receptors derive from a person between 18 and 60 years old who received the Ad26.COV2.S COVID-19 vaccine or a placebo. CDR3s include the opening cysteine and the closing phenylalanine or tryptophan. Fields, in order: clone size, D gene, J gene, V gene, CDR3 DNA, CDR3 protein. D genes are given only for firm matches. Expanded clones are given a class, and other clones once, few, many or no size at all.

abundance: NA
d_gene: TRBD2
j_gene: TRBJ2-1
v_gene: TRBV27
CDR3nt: TGTGCCAGCAGTTTAAGGACAGGTACACTTAGCGGGGGGCTTCGCTATGAGCAGTTCTTC
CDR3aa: CASSLRTGTLSGGLRYEQFF

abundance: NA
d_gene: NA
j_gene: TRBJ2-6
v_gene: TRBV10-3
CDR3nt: TGTGCCATCAGTCTAGACAGGACATCTGGGGCCAACGTCCTGACTTTC
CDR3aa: CAISLDRTSGANVLTF

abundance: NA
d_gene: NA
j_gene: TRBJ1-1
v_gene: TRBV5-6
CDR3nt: TGTGCCAGCAGCTTGGCCTTAAAGGCCACTGAAGCTTTCTTT
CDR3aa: CASSLALKATEAFF

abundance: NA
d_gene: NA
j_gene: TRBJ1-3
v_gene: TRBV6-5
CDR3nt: TGTGCCAGCAGTTACGTGGTGGGGCACTCTGGAAACACCATATATTTT
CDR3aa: CASSYVVGHSGNTIYF

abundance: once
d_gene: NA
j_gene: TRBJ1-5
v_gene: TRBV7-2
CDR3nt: TGTGCCAGCAGCTCCGGGGGGCCCCAGCATTTT
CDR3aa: CASSSGGPQHF

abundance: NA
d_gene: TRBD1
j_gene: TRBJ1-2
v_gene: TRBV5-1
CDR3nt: TGCGCCAGCAGCTTTGGACAGGGGGTTCGCTATGGCTACACCTTC
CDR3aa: CASSFGQGVRYGYTF

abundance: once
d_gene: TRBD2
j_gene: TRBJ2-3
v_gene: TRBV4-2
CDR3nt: TGTGCCAGCAGCCAAGATTTAGCGGGGGGGCCCAATACGCAGTATTTT
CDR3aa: CASSQDLAGGPNTQYF

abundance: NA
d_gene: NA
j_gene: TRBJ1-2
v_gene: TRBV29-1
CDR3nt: TGCAGCGTCCGTACGTGGTCGCCTCAGGGCAGTGGCTACACCTTC
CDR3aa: CSVRTWSPQGSGYTF

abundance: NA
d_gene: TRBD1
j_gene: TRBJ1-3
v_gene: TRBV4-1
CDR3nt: TGCGCCAGCAGCCGGGATGACAGGGGGTGGGACACCATATATTTT
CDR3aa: CASSRDDRGWDTIYF

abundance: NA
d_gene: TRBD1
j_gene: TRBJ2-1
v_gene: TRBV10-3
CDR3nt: TGTGCCATCAGGAGGGGTCTAAAACAGGGGTCAGTCTACAATGAGCAGTTCTTC
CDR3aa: CAIRRGLKQGSVYNEQFF

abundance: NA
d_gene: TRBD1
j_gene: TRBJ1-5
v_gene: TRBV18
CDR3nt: TGTGCCAGCTCACCGGACAGGTATCAGCCCCAGCATTTT
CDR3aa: CASSPDRYQPQHF

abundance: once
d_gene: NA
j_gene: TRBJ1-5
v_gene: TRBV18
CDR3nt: TGTGCCAGCTCCCCCATCGACAATCAGCCCCAGCATTTT
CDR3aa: CASSPIDNQPQHF

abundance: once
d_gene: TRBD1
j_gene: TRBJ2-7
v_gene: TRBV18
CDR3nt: TGTGCCAGCTCACCATTTGGGACAGGGGTCTCCTACGAGCAGTACTTC
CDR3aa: CASSPFGTGVSYEQYF

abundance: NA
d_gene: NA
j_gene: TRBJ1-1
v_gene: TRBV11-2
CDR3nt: TGTGCCAGCGCGCGGGGGCTGAACACTGAAGCTTTCTTT
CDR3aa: CASARGLNTEAFF

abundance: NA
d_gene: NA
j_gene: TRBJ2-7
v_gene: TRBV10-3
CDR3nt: TGTGCCATCAGTCGGGACCCGGGGTACGAGCAGTACTTC
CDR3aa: CAISRDPGYEQYF

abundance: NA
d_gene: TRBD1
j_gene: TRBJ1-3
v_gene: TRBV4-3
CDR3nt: TGCGCCAGCAGCCAAAACCCCAACCGGGACAGGGTCGGAGTTGGAAACACCATATATTTT
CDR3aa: CASSQNPNRDRVGVGNTIYF

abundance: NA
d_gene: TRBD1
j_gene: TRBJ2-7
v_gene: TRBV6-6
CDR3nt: TGTGCCAGCAGTGCACCGGGACAGGGATACTACGAGCAGTACTTC
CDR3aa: CASSAPGQGYYEQYF

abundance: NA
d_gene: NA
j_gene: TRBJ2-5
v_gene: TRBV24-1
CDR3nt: TGTGCCACCTCTCCGGAGGGGGAGACCCAGTACTTC
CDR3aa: CATSPEGETQYF

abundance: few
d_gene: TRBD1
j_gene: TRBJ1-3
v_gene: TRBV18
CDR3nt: TGTGCCAGCTCATCGATCTCTCAGGGGGGCGCTTCAGGAAACACCATATATTTT
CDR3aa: CASSSISQGGASGNTIYF

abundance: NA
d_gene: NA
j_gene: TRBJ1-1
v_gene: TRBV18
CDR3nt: TGTGCCAGCTCACCCTACAGCGGATTGATGAACACTGAAGCTTTCTTT
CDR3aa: CASSPYSGLMNTEAFF